The 3 T cell receptor beta chains below all came from one sample that was sequenced in a study of blood T cell repertoires in COVID-19. Clones were read by immunoSEQ multiplex PCR, and TCRdb kept only the in-frame ones, dropping some. The top ten hold 20% to 25% of the sample, which has approximately 190,000 clones, approximately 90% seen once. The material sequenced was PBMCs or T cells enriched from blood (not recorded which). The source is a woman between 40 and 50 years old in a cohort exposed to, infected with or recovered from COVID-19 (not recorded which).

A single count supports this clone. The J gene is TRBJ2-1, the V gene TRBV19; D may be TRBD1 (5 bases). The CDR3 loop spans 12 amino acids. The V gene lost 3 bases and the J gene lost 8 bases, with 8 bases spanning the gap. Looked up from germline, CDR1 is LNHDA and CDR2 is SQIVND (reference sequence). CDR3 sequence: CASSIQGYEQFF. CDR3 in DNA: TGTGCCAGTAGTATCCAGGGCTATGAGCAGTTCTTC.

On this clone itself: This same CDR3 is encoded by further DNA sequences in the sample. The V and J genes are TRBV6-5 and TRBJ1-1, with D unresolved. From germline, CDR1 is MNHEY and CDR2 SVGAGI. This CDR3 has 12 residues. The ends were cut back, 5 bases at V and 5 bases at J, with 9 bases in the middle. The CDR3 is CASSPGGTEAFF. CDR3 DNA: TGTGCCAGCAGTCCGGGCGGGACTGAAGCTTTCTTT.

V usage is TRBV7-8 and J usage is TRBJ1-2, with 7 bases aligning to TRBD1. V was pared by 6 bases and J by 2 bases, with 9 bases of the junction left unmatched. The CDR3 runs 15 residues. The germline CDR1 and CDR2 sequences are SGHVS and FQNEAQ. The DNA of the CDR3 is TGTGCCAGCAGTAAGCCTGGACAGGCGAACTATGGCTACACCTTC. Its translation: CASSKPGQANYGYTF.